The present TCR beta chain was sequenced within a study of T cells after yellow fever vaccination. This clonotype was detected many times. Germline CDR1 reads SGHRS; CDR2 reads YFSETQ. The CDR3 extends over 13 amino acids. V dropped 6 bases and J dropped 1 base, with 7 bases sitting between them. A single record per CDR3 protein comes from TCRdb applying MiXCR to the 5' RACE reads. Of approximately 340,000 distinct CDR3 sequences listed, 8.7% are singletons. The material sequenced was PBMCs, taken on the day of the first yellow fever vaccination. The receptor's source is a man in his late teens or twenties who received the YFV17D yellow fever vaccine. V is TRBV5-1 and J is TRBJ2-2; no firm D call. CDR3 sequence: CASKVGNTGELFF. The CDR3 nucleotides are TGCGCCAGCAAGGTGGGGAACACCGGGGAGCTGTTTTTT.